The 17 T cell receptor beta chains below all came from one sample that was sequenced in a study of identical twins. From the 5' RACE reads, TCRdb called clonotypes with MiXCR, one entry per CDR3 protein. This table holds approximately 210,000 distinct CDR3 sequences, around 15% found once. These data were also filed under a second study, of T cells expressing NK-cell markers.

The sample comprised CD8+ T cells sorted from blood. Receptor source: a woman under 30 in good health.

This clonotype has ten or more counts. The chain is built from TRBV11-2 and TRBJ1-1, with TRBD1 as a possible D gene (5 bases). V was shortened by 1 base and J by 3 bases, with 12 bases between the two germline ends. Germline loops: CDR1 SGHAT, CDR2 FQNNGV. There are 15 residues in the CDR3. The CDR3 sequence: CASSLGGASYTEAFF. As DNA, the CDR3 is TGTGCCAGCAGCTTAGGGGGCGCAAGTTACACTGAAGCTTTCTTT. Based on the CDR3 plus reference TRBV11-2 and TRBJ1-1, the full variable domain is EAGVAQSPRYKIIEKRQSVAFWCNPISGHATLYWYQQILGQGPKLLIQFQNNGVVDDSQLPKDRFSAERLKGVDSTLKIQPAKLEDSAVYLCASSLGGASYTEAFFGQGTRLTVV.

The table lists this clonotype with a few counts. CDR3: CASSQVNTGELFF. The CDR3 coding sequence is TGTGCCAGCAGCCAAGTAAACACCGGGGAGCTGTTTTTT. This rearrangement joins TRBV14 to TRBJ2-2; no definite D call. The V and J ends lost 1 base and 2 bases respectively, with 2 bases between them. This CDR3 has 13 amino acids. Germline CDR1 and CDR2: SGHDN and FVKESK.

This clonotype has ten or more counts. The chain recombines TRBV7-9 with TRBJ2-7, with unresolved D. V lost 5 bases and J 0 bases, leaving 14 bases between the germline ends. CDR3 length equals 15 residues. Germline lookup yields CDR1 SEHNR and CDR2 FQNEAQ (reference sequence). Here the CDR3 DNA reads TGTGCCAGCAGCCCCATTAGGGCCATCTCCTACGAGCAGTACTTC. Encoded protein: CASSPIRAISYEQYF. Based on the CDR3 plus reference TRBV7-9 and TRBJ2-7, the full variable domain is DTGVSQNPRHKITKRGQNVTFRCDPISEHNRLYWYRQTLGQGPEFLTYFQNEAQLEKSRLLSDRFSAERPKGSFSTLEIQRTEQGDSAMYLCASSPIRAISYEQYFGPGTRLTVT.

The genes are TRBV7-9 and TRBJ2-5; 13 nucleotides agree with TRBD2. The CDR3 runs 14 residues. From germline, CDR1 is SEHNR and CDR2 FQNEAQ (reference sequence). V lost 6 bases, J lost 3 bases, and 1 base stayed unmatched. The chain's CDR3 is CASRGTSGKETQYF. As DNA, the CDR3 is TGTGCCAGCAGGGGGACTAGCGGGAAAGAGACCCAGTACTTC.

The chain carries TRBV7-9 and TRBJ2-7; D is uncertain. Germline V gene data show CDR1 as SEHNR and CDR2 as FQNEAQ (reference sequence). This CDR3 comprises 14 residues. The germline V and J ends were trimmed by 5 bases and 2 bases, with 13 bases remaining between them. CDR3 residues: CASSLYPGTYEQYF. CDR3 DNA: TGTGCCAGCAGCCTCTATCCGGGCACCTACGAGCAGTACTTC.

The V call is TRBV12-3 or TRBV12-4, the J call TRBJ2-3, with unresolved D. The CDR3 totals 11 residues. V was clipped by 6 bases and J by 8 bases, with 9 bases between them. DNA of the CDR3: TGTGCCAGCAGCCCCCCCGGTACGCAGTATTTT. Translation: CASSPPGTQYF.

The sample holds a few counts of this clonotype. V is TRBV12-5 and J is TRBJ2-7; the match to TRBD1 covers 12 bases. CDR1 is LGHNT and CDR2 is FRNRAP in the germline V gene. The CDR3 consists of 14 residues. With V trimmed by 4 bases and J by 5 bases, 3 bases remained unmatched. CDR3 nucleotide sequence: TGTGCTAGTGGTTGGGACAGGGGGCGGGACGAGCAGTACTTC. Its translation is CASGWDRGRDEQYF.

This clonotype showed up just a few times. The V gene is TRBV6-1, the J gene TRBJ2-5, with D perhaps given as TRBD1 or TRBD2 (5 bases each). CDR3 length: 13 amino acids. CDR1 is MNHNS and CDR2 is SASEGT in the germline V gene. V lost 11 bases, J lost 1 base, and 14 bases lay in between. The CDR3, as DNA: TGTGCCTCTCTGTCCGGGACCCAAGAGACCCAGTACTTC. This gives the protein CASLSGTQETQYF.

The V call is TRBV12-3 or TRBV12-4, the J call TRBJ2-1; tentative D call: TRBD1 (5 bases). The CDR3 runs 15 residues. The V and J ends lost 5 bases and 6 bases respectively, with 17 bases between them. In DNA form, the CDR3 reads TGTGCCAGCAGTCCTCTAGGGGCAGGGCCCAATGAGCAGTTCTTC. Translation: CASSPLGAGPNEQFF.

Details on this clonotype: One junction end does not reproduce the germline sequence, and a read error may be involved. The CDR3 region is CASSSFGGQLPYELYF. The CDR3 DNA sequence: TGTGCCAGCAGCTCCTTTGGGGGACAGTTACCCTACGAGCTGTACTTC. The rearrangement joins TRBV7-8 to TRBJ2-7; 7 nucleotides agree with TRBD1. The CDR3 runs 16 residues. The germline V gene encodes CDR1 SGHVS and CDR2 FQNEAQ.

This chain connects TRBV27 to TRBJ2-5; no definite D call. The V gene lost 8 bases and the J gene lost 4 bases, with 5 bases spanning the gap. CDR3 size: 10 residues. Germline-derived CDR1 and CDR2 are MNHEY and SMNVEV (reference sequence). The chain's CDR3 is CASGRETQYF. The DNA for the CDR3 is TGTGCCAGCGGAAGAGAGACCCAGTACTTC.

This chain's CDR3 is CASSSLGLCEQYF. The DNA of the CDR3 is TGTGCCAGCAGCTCCTTGGGGCTCTGCGAGCAGTACTTC. The rearrangement joins TRBV4-2 to TRBJ2-7; tentative D call: TRBD1 (5 bases). Germline values: CDR1 LGHNA, CDR2 YNFKEQ. The CDR3 consists of 13 residues. V lost 5 bases, J lost 6 bases, and 14 bases lay in between.

The chain carries TRBV11-3 and TRBJ2-6; D gene unclear. Deletions cut 5 bases from V and 0 bases from J, with 8 bases between. The CDR3 consists of 15 residues. Germline CDR1 SGHNT, CDR2 YENEEA. DNA of the CDR3: TGTGCCAGCAGCCAAGGGTCCTCTGGGGCCAACGTCCTGACTTTC. The encoded protein is CASSQGSSGANVLTF.

This clonotype has at least ten counts. The V and J genes are TRBV12-3 or TRBV12-4 and TRBJ1-2, with a weak D call TRBD1 (5 bases). V was trimmed by 6 bases and J by 6 bases, leaving 20 bases between them. The CDR3 runs to 15 residues. CDR3 sequence reads: CASSSLGASEDGYTF. The CDR3 nucleotides are TGTGCCAGCAGCTCCCTCGGGGCCTCTGAGGATGGCTACACCTTC.

This clonotype has a handful of counts. The V gene is TRBV30, the J gene TRBJ2-7, with no clear D. This CDR3 is 11 amino acids long. Germline CDR1 is GTSNPN and CDR2 is SVGIG (reference sequence). The V end lost 6 bases, the J end lost 0 bases, and 6 bases lay between the germline ends. In DNA, the CDR3 is TGTGCCTGCTCTAACTCCTACGAGCAGTACTTC. Amino acid sequence: CACSNSYEQYF.

This clonotype has only a few counts. The chain couples TRBV6-8 to TRBJ2-1, with a weak D call TRBD2 (5 bases). With 8 bases removed from V and 4 bases from J, the gap between germline ends came to 15 bases. CDR3 size: 14 residues. Germline V gene lookup returns CDR1 MNHGY and CDR2 SAAAGT. This chain's CDR3 is CASAILERYNEQFF. In DNA, the CDR3 is TGTGCCAGCGCTATACTGGAGCGGTACAATGAGCAGTTCTTC.

J is TRBJ1-1 and V is TRBV7-3; D might be TRBD1 (6 bases). CDR1 is SGHTA and CDR2 is FQGTGA in the germline V gene. This CDR3 region has 14 residues. The germline V and J ends were trimmed by 5 bases and 1 base, with 11 bases remaining between them. The CDR3 DNA follows: TGTGCCAGCAGCCCGGGGGCGGGGAACACTGAAGCTTTCTTT. This gives the protein CASSPGAGNTEAFF.